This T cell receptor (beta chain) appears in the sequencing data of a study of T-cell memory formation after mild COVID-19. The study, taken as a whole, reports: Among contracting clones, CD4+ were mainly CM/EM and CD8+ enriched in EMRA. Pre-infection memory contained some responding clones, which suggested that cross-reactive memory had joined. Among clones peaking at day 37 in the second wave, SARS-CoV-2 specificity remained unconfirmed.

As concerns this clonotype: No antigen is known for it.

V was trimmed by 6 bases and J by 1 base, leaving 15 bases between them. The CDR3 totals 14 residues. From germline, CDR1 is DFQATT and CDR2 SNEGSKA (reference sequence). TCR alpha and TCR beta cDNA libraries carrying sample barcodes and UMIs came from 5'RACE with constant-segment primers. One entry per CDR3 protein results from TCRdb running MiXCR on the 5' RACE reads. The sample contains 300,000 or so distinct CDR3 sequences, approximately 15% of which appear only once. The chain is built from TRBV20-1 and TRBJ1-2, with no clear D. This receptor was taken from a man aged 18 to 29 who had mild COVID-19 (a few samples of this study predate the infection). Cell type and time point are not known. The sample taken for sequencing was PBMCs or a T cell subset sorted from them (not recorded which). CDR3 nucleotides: TGCAGTGCCTCCCTCCTTCAGGTTAACTATGGCTACACCTTC. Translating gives CSASLLQVNYGYTF.